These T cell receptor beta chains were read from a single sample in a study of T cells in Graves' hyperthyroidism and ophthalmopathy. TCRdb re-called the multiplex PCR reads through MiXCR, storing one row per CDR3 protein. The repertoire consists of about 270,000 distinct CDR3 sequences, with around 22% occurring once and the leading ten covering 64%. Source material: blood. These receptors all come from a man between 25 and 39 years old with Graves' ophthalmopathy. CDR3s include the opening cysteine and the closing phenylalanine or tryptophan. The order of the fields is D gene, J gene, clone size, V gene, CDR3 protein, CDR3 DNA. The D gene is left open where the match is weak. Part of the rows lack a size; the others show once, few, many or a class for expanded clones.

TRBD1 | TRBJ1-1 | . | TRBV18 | CASSPGQGVTAFF | TGTGCCAGCTCACCGGGACAGGGGGTTACAGCTTTCTTT
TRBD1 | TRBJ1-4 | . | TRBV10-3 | CAIWDSANEKLFF | TGTGCCATCTGGGACAGTGCAAATGAAAAACTGTTTTTT
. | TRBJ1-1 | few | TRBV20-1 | CSARGDGTVEAFF | TGCAGTGCTAGGGGGGACGGAACAGTTGAAGCTTTCTTT
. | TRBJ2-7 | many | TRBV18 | CASSLGGQSSYEQYF | TGTGCCAGCTCACTCGGTGGACAGTCCTCCTACGAGCAGTACTTC
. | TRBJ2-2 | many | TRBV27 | CASSLFGGSASVDTGELFF | TGTGCCAGCAGTTTATTTGGTGGGTCGGCTAGCGTTGACACCGGGGAGCTGTTTTTT
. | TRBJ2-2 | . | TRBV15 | CATSRGGTANTGELFF | TGTGCCACCAGCAGAGGGGGGACGGCTAACACCGGGGAGCTGTTTTTT
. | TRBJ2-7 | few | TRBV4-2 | CASSQDQGRGAYEQYF | TGTGCCAGCAGCCAAGATCAGGGCAGGGGGGCCTACGAGCAGTACTTC
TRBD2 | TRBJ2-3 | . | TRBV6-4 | CASSSGTSVDTQYF | TGTGCCAGCAGTTCGGGGACTAGCGTAGATACGCAGTATTTT
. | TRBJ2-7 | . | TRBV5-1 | CASSLVSGNYEQYF | TGCGCCAGCAGCTTGGTATCAGGAAACTACGAGCAGTACTTC
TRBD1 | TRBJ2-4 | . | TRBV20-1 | CSAKGQGSDIQYF | TGCAGTGCTAAAGGACAGGGATCGGACATTCAGTACTTC
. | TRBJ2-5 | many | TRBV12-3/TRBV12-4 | CASSPGLDGTQYF | TGTGCCAGCAGTCCCGGACTGGATGGGACCCAGTACTTC
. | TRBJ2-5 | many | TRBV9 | CASSVDSAQETQYF | TGTGCCAGCAGCGTAGATAGCGCCCAAGAGACCCAGTACTTC
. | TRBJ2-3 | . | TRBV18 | CASSKKPRIGEGLRTDTQYF | TGTGCCAGCTCTAAAAAACCACGGATCGGAGAGGGCCTAAGAACAGATACGCAGTATTTT
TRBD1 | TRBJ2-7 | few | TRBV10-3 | CVIMGTGTREQYF | TGTGTCATCATGGGGACAGGGACGAGGGAGCAGTACTTC
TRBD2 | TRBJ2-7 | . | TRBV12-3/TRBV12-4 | CASSLTQTSGWPEQYF | TGTGCCAGCAGTTTAACCCAGACTAGCGGGTGGCCTGAGCAGTACTTC
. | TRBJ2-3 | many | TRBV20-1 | CSARYPTDTQYF | TGCAGTGCTAGATACCCTACAGATACGCAGTATTTT
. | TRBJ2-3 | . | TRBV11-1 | CASSSGQSTDTQYF | TGTGCCAGCAGCTCCGGACAGAGCACAGATACGCAGTATTTT
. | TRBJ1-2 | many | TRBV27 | CASSSNPGRVYGYTF | TGTGCCAGCAGTTCCAACCCAGGGCGTGTCTATGGCTACACCTTC
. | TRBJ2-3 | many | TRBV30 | CAWNEVIADTQYF | TGTGCCTGGAATGAGGTCATCGCAGATACGCAGTATTTT
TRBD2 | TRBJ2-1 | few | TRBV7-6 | CASSLGLAGGPASYNEQFF | TGTGCCAGCAGCTTAGGACTAGCGGGAGGGCCGGCGTCCTACAATGAGCAGTTCTTC